This T cell receptor beta chain stems from a study of cytomegalovirus exposure and HLA in healthy donors. Trimming pared 5 bases from V and 4 bases from J, leaving 14 bases between. The germline CDR1 and CDR2 sequences are SGHAT and FQNNGV. The CDR3 is made up of 14 amino acids. Study-wide results and caveats: Overall, around 150 TCR beta chains were annotated as cytomegalovirus-associated. The presence/absence work took it that sequencing depth was about the same across donors. In a later analysis, at a false discovery rate of 0.05, some 15,000 TCR beta sequences were associated with HLA alleles.

Although they were nominally healthy when sampled, donors likely had unrecorded immune exposures. This clone showed up just a few times. The antigen is undetermined. PCR amplification relied on 60 Vbeta primers (plus 13 Jbeta primers). Here immunoSEQ multiplex PCR was the method, and the copy in TCRdb shows in-frame clones only, minus some. The profile shows some 160,000 clones, less than 9.5% of them singletons. The chain employs TRBV11-2 and TRBJ1-2, with D maybe TRBD1 (5 bases). The sequenced sample consisted of PBMCs. The clonotype comes from a male donor in good health and CMV-seronegative. The CDR3 region is CASSQPWGAYGYTF. CDR3 sequence (DNA): TGTGCCAGCAGCCAACCTTGGGGCGCCTATGGCTACACCTTC.